Below are 7 T cell receptor beta chains sequenced from a single sample in a study of T cell responses to AZD1222 COVID-19 vaccine. Measured with immunoSEQ multiplex PCR; TCRdb has only the in-frame clones, and not every one. The repertoire holds 95,000 to 150,000 clones, 75% to 90% seen once, with approximately 3.4% in the top ten. The sequencing used peripheral blood, collected on day 0 of AZD1222 vaccination. The receptors come from an adult in good health.

This clone was seen a few times. This chain connects TRBV5-4 to TRBJ2-7; 7 nucleotides agree with TRBD1. Germline V CDR1 and CDR2: SGHNT, YYREEE (reference sequence). Losses at the gene ends were 0 bases for V and 2 bases for J; bases not matched to a gene: 2. The CDR3 consists of 14 residues. CDR3 region: CASSLGQGAYEQYF. In nucleotides, the CDR3 is TGTGCCAGCAGCTTGGGACAGGGTGCCTACGAGCAGTACTTC.

As DNA, the CDR3 is TGTGCCAGCAGTTTGACAGGGATTTTCTCTGGAAACACCATATATTTT. Translated: CASSLTGIFSGNTIYF. The chain couples TRBV6-2 or TRBV6-3 to TRBJ1-3; 7 bases agree with TRBD1. J lost 0 bases, V lost 4 bases, and 6 bases had no gene match. Germline V gene data show CDR1 as MNHEY and CDR2 as SVGEGT. The CDR3 length is 16 residues.

The rearrangement joins TRBV19 to TRBJ1-1, with D perhaps matching TRBD1 (6 bases). Trimming stripped 6 bases from V and 1 base from J, with 9 bases between. CDR1 and CDR2 (germline): LNHDA, SQIVND (reference sequence). This CDR3 is 13 amino acids long. The CDR3 bases are TGTGCCAGTAGGTCCAGGGGGAACACTGAAGCTTTCTTT. It yields the protein CASRSRGNTEAFF.

V and J are TRBV20-1 and TRBJ2-1; D perhaps matches TRBD1 (5 bases). Trimming took off 6 bases at V and 4 bases at J, with 7 bases between the two ends. CDR3 length equals 11 residues. Germline loops: CDR1 DFQATT, CDR2 SNEGSKA (reference sequence). The CDR3 reads CSAKGYNEQFF. CDR3 sequence (DNA): TGCAGTGCCAAGGGGTACAATGAGCAGTTCTTC.

This chain joins TRBV6-4 and TRBJ2-5, with 9 bases matching TRBD1. V dropped 7 bases and J dropped 7; count of bases not matched to a gene: 13. Per the germline V gene, CDR1 is MRHNA and CDR2 is SNTAGT. The CDR3 length is 15 residues. CDR3: CASTGPRTGVGTQYF. The CDR3 nucleotides read TGTGCCAGCACCGGACCCCGGACAGGGGTAGGGACCCAGTACTTC.

The CDR3 loop reads CASSKTGTGDPDTQYF. The CDR3 bases are TGTGCCAGCAGCAAGACCGGGACAGGGGATCCAGATACGCAGTATTTT. This chain connects TRBV7-6 to TRBJ2-3; 10 bases are shared with TRBD1. The CDR3 has 16 residues. Germline values: CDR1 SGHVS, CDR2 FNYEAQ. V lost 5 bases and J lost 4; bases outside the gene matches: 9.

The V call is TRBV6-5, the J call TRBJ1-2; D gene uncertain. The V gene's germline CDR1 is MNHEY and CDR2 SVGAGI. Deletions cut 8 bases from V and 4 bases from J, with 11 bases between. This CDR3 has 12 amino acids. CDR3 coding DNA: TGTGCCAGCCGCACTGTTCTCTATGGCTACACCTTC. It is translated as CASRTVLYGYTF.